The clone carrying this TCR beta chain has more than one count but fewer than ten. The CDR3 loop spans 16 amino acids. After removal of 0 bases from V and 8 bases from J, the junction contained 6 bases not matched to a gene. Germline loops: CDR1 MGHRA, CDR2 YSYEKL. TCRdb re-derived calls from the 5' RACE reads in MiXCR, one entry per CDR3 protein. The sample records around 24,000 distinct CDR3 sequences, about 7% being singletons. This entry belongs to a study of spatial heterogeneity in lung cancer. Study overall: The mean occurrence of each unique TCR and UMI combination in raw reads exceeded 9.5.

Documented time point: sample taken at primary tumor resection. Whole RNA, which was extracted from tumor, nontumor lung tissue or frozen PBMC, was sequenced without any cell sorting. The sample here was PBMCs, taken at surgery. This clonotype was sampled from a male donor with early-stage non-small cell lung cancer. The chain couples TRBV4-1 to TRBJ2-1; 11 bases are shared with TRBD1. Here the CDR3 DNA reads TGCGCCAGCAGCCAAGAGGCCGGGACAGGGGGTTATGAGCAGTTCTTC. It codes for CASSQEAGTGGYEQFF.